The rows below give T cell receptor beta chains drawn from one sample of a study of identical twins. Each CDR3 protein is one row after TCRdb ran MiXCR on the 5' RACE reads. The sample has about 570,000 distinct CDR3 sequences, nearly 10% seen once; the top ten hold around 3%. In addition, the sample was reused for a study of yellow fever vaccine responses in identical twins.

Input material: PBMCs. These receptors came from a woman under 30 in good health. Both conserved end residues are part of each CDR3. A D gene is named only where the DNA matches it firmly.

d_call	cdr3_length	v_call	cdr3_aa
NA	16	TRBV11-3	CASSDPLAGNINEQFF
NA	13	TRBV29-1	CSVETRGPYEQYF
TRBD2	19	TRBV6-5	CASSYGRTSGRSSYNEQFF
NA	14	TRBV20-1	CSANPNSSSYEQYF
NA	15	TRBV7-2	CASSLAPGIQETQYF
TRBD1	14	TRBV6-1	CASSEAGTVTEAFF
NA	15	TRBV20-1	CSASGVPLSTDTQYF
NA	13	TRBV20-1	CSARVVVGYEQYF
NA	15	TRBV27	CASSPQTILYNEQFF
NA	16	TRBV14	CASSHQLGRVQETQYF
NA	13	TRBV6-4	CASSSDGGGIQYF
NA	12	TRBV5-1	CASSMYGDEQYF
NA	15	TRBV5-1	CASSRPASGANVLTF
TRBD2	17	TRBV20-1	CSARERLAGGPNNEQFF
TRBD1	13	TRBV5-6	CASSAGTVSKQFF